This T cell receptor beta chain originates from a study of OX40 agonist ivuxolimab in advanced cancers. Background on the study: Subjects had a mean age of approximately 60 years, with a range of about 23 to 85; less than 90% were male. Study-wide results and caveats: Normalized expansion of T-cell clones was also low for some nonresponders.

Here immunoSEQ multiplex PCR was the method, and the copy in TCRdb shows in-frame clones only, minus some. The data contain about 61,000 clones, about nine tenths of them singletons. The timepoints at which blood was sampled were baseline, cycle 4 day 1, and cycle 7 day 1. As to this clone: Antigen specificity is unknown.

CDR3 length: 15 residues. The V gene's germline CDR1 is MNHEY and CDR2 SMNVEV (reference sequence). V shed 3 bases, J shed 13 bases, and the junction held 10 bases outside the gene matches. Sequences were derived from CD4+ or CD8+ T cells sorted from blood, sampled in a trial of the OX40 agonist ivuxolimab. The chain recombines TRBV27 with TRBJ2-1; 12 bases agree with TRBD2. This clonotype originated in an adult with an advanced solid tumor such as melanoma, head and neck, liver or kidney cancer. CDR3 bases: TGTGCCAGCAGTTTGAGACTAGCGGGGGAAGTTGATCAGTTCTTC. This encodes CASSLRLAGEVDQFF.